The rows below give T cell receptor beta chains drawn from one sample of a study of cytomegalovirus exposure and HLA in healthy donors. Generated by immunoSEQ multiplex PCR, the TCRdb table keeps only in-frame clones and is missing some. The sample includes under 200,000 clones, about 83% seen only once; the top ten take over 1.5%. Sequencing was carried out using PBMCs. Source of these receptors: a man in his forties in good health and CMV-seropositive. Both conserved end residues are part of each CDR3. The D gene is left open where the match is weak.

>TRBV4-1|TRBJ2-6|TRBD2
CASSQVLAGEDGANVLTF
TGCGCCAGCAGCCAAGTTTTAGCGGGAGAAGACGGGGCCAACGTCCTGACTTTC
>TRBV5-1|TRBJ2-5|TRBD1
CASSPARQGETQYF
TGCGCCAGCAGCCCGGCCCGACAGGGGGAGACCCAGTACTTC
>TRBV6-5|TRBJ1-1|NA
CASSYRYSGRREAFF
TGTGCCAGCAGTTACCGGTATTCCGGTCGCAGGGAAGCTTTCTTT
>TRBV6-1|TRBJ1-1|NA
CASSVYLVNEAFF
TGTGCCAGCAGTGTGTACTTGGTTAATGAAGCTTTCTTT
>TRBV15|TRBJ1-4|TRBD1
CATSRDRTGGFEKLFF
TGTGCCACCAGCAGAGATCGGACAGGGGGCTTTGAAAAACTGTTTTTT
>TRBV27|TRBJ1-1|NA
CASSPGDSRTTEAFF
TGTGCCAGCAGTCCCGGGGACTCCCGAACCACTGAAGCTTTCTTT
>TRBV27|TRBJ2-7|NA
CASQGAGHYEQYF
TGTGCCAGCCAAGGGGCAGGACACTACGAGCAGTACTTC
>TRBV19|TRBJ1-5|NA
CASGDQPQHF
TGTGCCAGTGGAGATCAGCCCCAGCATTTT
>TRBV5-1|TRBJ1-2|NA
CASSTDGSYGYTF
TGCGCCAGCAGCACAGACGGTTCCTATGGCTACACCTTC
>TRBV19|TRBJ2-1|NA
CASSMWGRSVVNEQFF
TGTGCCAGTAGTATGTGGGGCAGATCGGTGGTCAATGAGCAGTTCTTC
>TRBV15|TRBJ2-7|TRBD2
CATSPSGIVYEQYF
TGTGCCACCAGCCCTAGCGGAATAGTTTACGAGCAGTACTTC
>TRBV5-5|TRBJ1-1|NA
CASSLKGQIEAFF
TGTGCCAGCAGCTTGAAAGGACAGATTGAAGCTTTCTTT
>TRBV7-2|TRBJ1-1|TRBD1
CASSLVQGGYTEAFF
TGTGCCAGCAGCTTAGTACAGGGGGGATACACTGAAGCTTTCTTT
>TRBV4-2|TRBJ1-3|NA
CASSLGEAGSSGNTIYF
TGTGCCAGCAGCCTCGGAGAGGCCGGAAGCTCTGGAAACACCATATATTTT